This TCR beta chain was documented in a study of a mutant IDH1 vaccine in newly diagnosed glioma. The method was immunoSEQ multiplex PCR; TCRdb's version includes in-frame clones alone and lacks a portion of them. The profile shows tens of thousands of clones, roughly nine tenths of them singletons. Trimming took off 1 base at V and 4 bases at J, with 11 bases between the two ends. Germline V gene data show CDR1 as SNHLY and CDR2 as FYNNEI. This CDR3 region has 15 residues. Stated time point: baseline, week 1 (first vaccination visit). As to treatment: pre-vaccination baseline after standard-of-care therapy.

This chain joins TRBV2 and TRBJ1-5; the D gene is possibly TRBD1 (5 bases). The source was PBMCs, collected from a glioma patient treated with radiotherapy, temozolomide or both. The receptor was isolated from a young man with glioma. CDR3 coding DNA: TGTGCCAGCAGTGAAGGTAGACAGAATAATCAGCCCCAGCATTTT. Amino acid sequence: CASSEGRQNNQPQHF. Drawing the rest from reference TRBV2 and TRBJ1-5, the complete variable domain is EPEVTQTPSHQVTQMGQEVILRCVPISNHLYFYWYRQILGQKVEFLVSFYNNEISEKSEIFDDQFSVERPDGSNFTLKIRSTKLEDSAMYFCASSEGRQNNQPQHFGDGTRLSIL.